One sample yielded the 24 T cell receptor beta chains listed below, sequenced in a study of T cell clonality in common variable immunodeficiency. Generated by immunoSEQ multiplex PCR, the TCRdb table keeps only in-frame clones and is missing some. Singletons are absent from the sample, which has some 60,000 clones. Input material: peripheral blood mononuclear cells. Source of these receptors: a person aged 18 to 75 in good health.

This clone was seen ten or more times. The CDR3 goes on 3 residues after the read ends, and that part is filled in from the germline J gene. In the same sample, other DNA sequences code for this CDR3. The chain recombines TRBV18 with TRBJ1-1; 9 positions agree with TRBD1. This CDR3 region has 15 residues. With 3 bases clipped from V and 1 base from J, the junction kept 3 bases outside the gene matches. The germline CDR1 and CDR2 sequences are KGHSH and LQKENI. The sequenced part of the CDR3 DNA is TGTGCCAGCTCACCCCGACAGGGGGGGAACACTGAA. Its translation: CASSPRQGGNTE. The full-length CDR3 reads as CASSPRQGGNTEAFF.

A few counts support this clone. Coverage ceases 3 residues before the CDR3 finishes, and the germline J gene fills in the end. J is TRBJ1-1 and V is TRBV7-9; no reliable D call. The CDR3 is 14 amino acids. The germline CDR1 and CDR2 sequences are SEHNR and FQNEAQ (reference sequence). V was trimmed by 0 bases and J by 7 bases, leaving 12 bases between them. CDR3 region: CASSLAISGCEAFF. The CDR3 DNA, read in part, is TGTGCCAGCAGCTTAGCGATTTCGGGTTGTGAA.

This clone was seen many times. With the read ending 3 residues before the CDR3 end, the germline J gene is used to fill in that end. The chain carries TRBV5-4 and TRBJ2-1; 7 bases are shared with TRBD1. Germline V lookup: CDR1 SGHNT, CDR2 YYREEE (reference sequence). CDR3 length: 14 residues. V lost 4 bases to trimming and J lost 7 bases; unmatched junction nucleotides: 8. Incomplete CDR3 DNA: TGTGCCAGCAGCCGACAGGGATCAGCAAATGAG. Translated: CASSRQGSANE. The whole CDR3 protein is CASSRQGSANEQFF.

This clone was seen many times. Incomplete CDR3 DNA: TGCAGTGCTAGAGAAGACAAGAACACTGAA. It translates to CSAREDKNTE. The full CDR3 is CSAREDKNTEAFF. The chain links TRBV20-1 to TRBJ1-1, with no clear D. The read comes to an end 3 residues before the CDR3 does, leaving the germline J gene to fill in the end. There are 13 residues in the CDR3. Trimming took 0 bases from V and 1 from J, leaving 6 bases between them. Per the germline V gene, CDR1 is DFQATT and CDR2 is SNEGSKA (reference sequence).

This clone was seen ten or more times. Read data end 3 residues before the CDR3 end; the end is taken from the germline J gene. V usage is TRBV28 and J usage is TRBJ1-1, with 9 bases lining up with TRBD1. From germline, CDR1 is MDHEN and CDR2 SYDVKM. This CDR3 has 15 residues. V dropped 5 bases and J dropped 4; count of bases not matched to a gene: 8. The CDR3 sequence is CASSPSGQGSTEAFF. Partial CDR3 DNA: TGTGCCAGCAGTCCATCGGGACAGGGAAGCACTGAA. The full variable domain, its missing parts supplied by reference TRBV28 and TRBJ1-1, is DVKVTQSSRYLVKRTGEKVFLECVQDMDHENMFWYRQDPGLGLRLIYFSYDVKMKEKGDIPEGYSVSREKKERFSLILESASTNQTSMYLCASSPSGQGSTEAFFGQGTRLTVV.

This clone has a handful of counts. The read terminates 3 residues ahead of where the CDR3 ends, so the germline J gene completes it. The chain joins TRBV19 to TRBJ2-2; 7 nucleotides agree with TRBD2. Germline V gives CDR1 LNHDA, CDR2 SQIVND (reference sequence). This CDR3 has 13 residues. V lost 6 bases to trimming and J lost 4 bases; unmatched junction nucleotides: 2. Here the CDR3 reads CASRWGGTGELFF. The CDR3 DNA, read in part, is TGTGCCAGTAGGTGGGGGGGCACCGGGGAG.

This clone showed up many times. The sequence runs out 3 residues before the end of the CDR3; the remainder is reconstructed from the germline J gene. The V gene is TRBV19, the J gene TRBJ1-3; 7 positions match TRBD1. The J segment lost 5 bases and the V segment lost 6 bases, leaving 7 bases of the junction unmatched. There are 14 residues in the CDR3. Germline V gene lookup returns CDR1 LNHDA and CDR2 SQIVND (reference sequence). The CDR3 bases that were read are TGTGCCAGTAGCAACACAGGGGTTCGAAACACC. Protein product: CASSNTGVRNT. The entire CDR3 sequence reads CASSNTGVRNTIYF.

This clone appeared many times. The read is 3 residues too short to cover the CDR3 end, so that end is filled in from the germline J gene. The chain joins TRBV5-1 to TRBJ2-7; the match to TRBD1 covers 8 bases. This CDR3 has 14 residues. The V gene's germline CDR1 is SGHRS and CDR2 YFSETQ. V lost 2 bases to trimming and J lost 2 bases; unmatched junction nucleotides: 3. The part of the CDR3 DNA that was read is TGCGCCAGCAGCTTTGACAGGGGTACCTACGAG. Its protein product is CASSFDRGTYE. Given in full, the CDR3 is CASSFDRGTYEQYF.

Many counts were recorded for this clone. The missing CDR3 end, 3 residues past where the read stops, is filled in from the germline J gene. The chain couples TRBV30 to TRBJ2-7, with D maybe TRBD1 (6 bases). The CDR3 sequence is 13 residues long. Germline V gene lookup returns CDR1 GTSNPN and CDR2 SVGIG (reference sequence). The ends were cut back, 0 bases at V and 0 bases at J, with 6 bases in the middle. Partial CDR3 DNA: TGTGCCTGGAGTGTACAGGGCTCCTACGAG. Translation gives CAWSVQGSYE. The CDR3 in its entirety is CAWSVQGSYEQYF.

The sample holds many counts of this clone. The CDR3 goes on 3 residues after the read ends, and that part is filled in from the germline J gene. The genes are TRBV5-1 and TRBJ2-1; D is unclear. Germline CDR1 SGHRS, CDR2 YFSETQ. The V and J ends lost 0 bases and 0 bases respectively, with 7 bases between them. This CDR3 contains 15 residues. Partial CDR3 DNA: TGCGCCAGCAGCTTGGACAGAAGCTCCTACAATGAG. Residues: CASSLDRSSYNE. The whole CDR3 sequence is CASSLDRSSYNEQFF.

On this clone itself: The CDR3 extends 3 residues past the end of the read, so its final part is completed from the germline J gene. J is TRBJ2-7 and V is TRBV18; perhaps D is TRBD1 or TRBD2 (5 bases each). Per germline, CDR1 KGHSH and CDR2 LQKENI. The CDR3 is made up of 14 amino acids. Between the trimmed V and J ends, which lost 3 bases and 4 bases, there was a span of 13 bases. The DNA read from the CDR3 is TGTGCCAGCTCACCGATGAGGGGTTCGTACGAG. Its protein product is CASSPMRGSYE. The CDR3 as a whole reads CASSPMRGSYEQYF.

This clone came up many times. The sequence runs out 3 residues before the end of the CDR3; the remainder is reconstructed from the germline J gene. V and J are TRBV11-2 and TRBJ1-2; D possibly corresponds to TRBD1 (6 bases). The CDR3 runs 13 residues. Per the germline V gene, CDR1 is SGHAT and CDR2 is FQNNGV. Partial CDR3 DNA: TGTGCCAGCAGCCGTAATTCGGCCGGACAG. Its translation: CASSRNSAGQ. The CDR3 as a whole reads CASSRNSAGQYTF.

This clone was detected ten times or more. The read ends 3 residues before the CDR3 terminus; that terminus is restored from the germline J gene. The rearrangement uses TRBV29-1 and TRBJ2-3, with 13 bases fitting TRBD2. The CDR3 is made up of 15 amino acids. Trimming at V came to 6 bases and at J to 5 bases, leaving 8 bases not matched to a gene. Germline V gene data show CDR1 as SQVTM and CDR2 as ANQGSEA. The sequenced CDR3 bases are TGCAGCGTCCCCGGGACTAGCGGGAAGGTAGATACG. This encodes CSVPGTSGKVDT. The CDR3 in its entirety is CSVPGTSGKVDTQYF.

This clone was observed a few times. The sequenced CDR3 bases are TGTGCCAGCAAAACTCCAGGGGGCAACTATGGT. This codes for CASKTPGGNYG. The whole CDR3 protein reads CASKTPGGNYGQYF. V usage is TRBV6-2 or TRBV6-3 and J usage is TRBJ2-4; TRBD1 agrees at 8 bases. The read is 3 residues too short to cover the CDR3 end, so that end is filled in from the germline J gene. There are 14 residues in the CDR3. Germline CDR1 MNHEY, CDR2 SVGEGT.

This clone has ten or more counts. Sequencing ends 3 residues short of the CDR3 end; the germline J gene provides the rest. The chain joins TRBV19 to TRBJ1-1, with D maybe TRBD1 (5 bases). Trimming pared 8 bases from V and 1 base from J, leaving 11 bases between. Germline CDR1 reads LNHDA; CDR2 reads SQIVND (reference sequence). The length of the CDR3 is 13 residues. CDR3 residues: CASGVGGNTEAFF. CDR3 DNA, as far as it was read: TGTGCCAGTGGGGTCGGGGGGAACACTGAA.

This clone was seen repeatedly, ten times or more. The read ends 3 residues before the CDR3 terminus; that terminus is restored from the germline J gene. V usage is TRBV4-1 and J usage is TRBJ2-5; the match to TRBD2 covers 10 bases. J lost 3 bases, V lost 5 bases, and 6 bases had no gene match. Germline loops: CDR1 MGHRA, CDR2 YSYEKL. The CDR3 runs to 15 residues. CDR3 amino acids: CASSERTSGKETQYF. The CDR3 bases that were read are TGCGCCAGCAGCGAAAGGACTAGCGGTAAAGAGACC.

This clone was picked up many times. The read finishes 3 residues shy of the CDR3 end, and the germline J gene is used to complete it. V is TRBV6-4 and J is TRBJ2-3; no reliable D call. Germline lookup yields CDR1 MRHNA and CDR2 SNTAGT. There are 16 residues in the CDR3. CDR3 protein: CALIRPHPHPTDTQYF. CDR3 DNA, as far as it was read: TGTGCACTAATAAGGCCTCACCCTCACCCCACAGATACG.

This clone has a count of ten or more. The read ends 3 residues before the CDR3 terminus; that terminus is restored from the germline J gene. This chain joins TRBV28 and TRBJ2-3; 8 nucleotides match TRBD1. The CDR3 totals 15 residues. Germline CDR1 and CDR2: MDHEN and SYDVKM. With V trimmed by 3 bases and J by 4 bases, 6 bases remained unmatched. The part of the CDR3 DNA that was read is TGTGCCAGCAGTTTTGCAGGGGGCTTGTCAGATACG. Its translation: CASSFAGGLSDT. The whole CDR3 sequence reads CASSFAGGLSDTQYF.

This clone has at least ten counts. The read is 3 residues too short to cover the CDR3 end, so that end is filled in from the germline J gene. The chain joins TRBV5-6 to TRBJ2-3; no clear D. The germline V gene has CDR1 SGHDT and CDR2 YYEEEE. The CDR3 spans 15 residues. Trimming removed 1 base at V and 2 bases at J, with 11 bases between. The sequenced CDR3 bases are TGTGCCAGCAGCTTGCTGGGCACCTACACAGATACG. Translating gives CASSLLGTYTDT. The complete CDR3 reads CASSLLGTYTDTQYF. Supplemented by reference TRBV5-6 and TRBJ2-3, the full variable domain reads DAGVTQSPTHLIKTRGQQVTLRCSPKSGHDTVSWYQQALGQGPQFIFQYYEEEERQRGNFPDRFSGHQFPNYSSELNVNALLLGDSALYLCASSLLGTYTDTQYFGPGTRLTVL.

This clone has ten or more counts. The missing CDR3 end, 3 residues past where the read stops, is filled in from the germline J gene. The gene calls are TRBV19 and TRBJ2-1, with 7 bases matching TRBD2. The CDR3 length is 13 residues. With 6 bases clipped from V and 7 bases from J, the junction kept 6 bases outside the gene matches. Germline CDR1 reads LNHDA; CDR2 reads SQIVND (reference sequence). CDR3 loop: CASRTQRGNEQFF. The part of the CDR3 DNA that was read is TGTGCCAGTAGGACCCAGCGGGGTAATGAG.

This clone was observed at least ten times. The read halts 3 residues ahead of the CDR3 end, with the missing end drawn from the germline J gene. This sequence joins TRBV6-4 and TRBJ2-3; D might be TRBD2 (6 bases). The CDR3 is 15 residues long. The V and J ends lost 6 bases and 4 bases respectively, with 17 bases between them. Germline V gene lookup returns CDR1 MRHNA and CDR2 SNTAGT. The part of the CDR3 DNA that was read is TGTGCCAGCAGGAGCGGGTCCGGAGGTTCAGATACG. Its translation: CASRSGSGGSDT. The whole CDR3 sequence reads CASRSGSGGSDTQYF.

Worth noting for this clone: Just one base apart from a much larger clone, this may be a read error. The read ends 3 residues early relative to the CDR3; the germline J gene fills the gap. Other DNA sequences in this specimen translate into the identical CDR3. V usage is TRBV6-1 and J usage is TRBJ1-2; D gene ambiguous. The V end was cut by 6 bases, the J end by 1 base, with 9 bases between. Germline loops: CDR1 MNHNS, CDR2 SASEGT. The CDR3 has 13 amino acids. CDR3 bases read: TGTGCCAGCAGCGAACCTAATAACTATGGC. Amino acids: CASSEPNNYG. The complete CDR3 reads CASSEPNNYGYTF.

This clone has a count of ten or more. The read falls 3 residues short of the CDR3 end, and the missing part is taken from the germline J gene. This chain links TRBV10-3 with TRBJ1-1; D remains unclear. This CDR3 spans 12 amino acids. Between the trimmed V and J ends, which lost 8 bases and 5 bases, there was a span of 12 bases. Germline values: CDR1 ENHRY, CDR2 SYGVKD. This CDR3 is CAISEGGTEAFF. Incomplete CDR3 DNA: TGTGCCATCTCAGAGGGTGGTACTGAA.

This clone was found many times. Here the CDR3 reads CASSFWRGHQPQHF. The covered CDR3 bases are TGTGCCAGCAGCTTCTGGAGGGGCCATCAGCCC. V usage is TRBV5-6 and J usage is TRBJ1-5, with D perhaps TRBD1 (5 bases). Read sequence stops 3 residues before the CDR3 end, and the germline J gene provides the missing end. CDR1 is SGHDT and CDR2 is YYEEEE in the germline V gene. CDR3 length equals 14 residues. Trimming removed 2 bases from V and 5 bases from J, with 11 bases in between. Filled out from reference TRBV5-6 and TRBJ1-5, the complete variable domain reads DAGVTQSPTHLIKTRGQQVTLRCSPKSGHDTVSWYQQALGQGPQFIFQYYEEEERQRGNFPDRFSGHQFPNYSSELNVNALLLGDSALYLCASSFWRGHQPQHFGDGTRLSIL.